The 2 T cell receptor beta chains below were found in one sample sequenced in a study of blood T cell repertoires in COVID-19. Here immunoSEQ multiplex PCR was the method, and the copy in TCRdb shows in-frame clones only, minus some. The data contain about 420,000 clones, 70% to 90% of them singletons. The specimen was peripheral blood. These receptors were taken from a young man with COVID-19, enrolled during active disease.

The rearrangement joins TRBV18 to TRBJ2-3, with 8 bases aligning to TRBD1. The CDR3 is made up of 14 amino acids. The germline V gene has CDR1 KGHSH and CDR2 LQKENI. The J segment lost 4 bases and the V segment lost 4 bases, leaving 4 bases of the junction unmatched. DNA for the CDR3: TGTGCCAGCTCACTTAAGACAGGGGCAGATACGCAGTATTTT. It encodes CASSLKTGADTQYF. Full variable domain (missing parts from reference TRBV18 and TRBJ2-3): NAGVMQNPRHLVRRRGQEARLRCSPMKGHSHVYWYRQLPEEGLKFMVYLQKENIIDESGMPKERFSAEFPKEGPSILRIQQVVRGDSAAYFCASSLKTGADTQYFGPGTRLTVL.

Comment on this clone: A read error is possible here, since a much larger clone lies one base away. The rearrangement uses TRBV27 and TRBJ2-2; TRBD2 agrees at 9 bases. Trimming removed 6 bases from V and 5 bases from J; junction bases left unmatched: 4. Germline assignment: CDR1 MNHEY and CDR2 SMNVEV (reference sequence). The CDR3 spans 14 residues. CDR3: CASRLAGRTGELFF. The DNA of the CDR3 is TGTGCCAGCAGGCTAGCGGGACGGACCGGGGAGCTGTTTTTT.